This TCR beta chain was observed in a study of T cell repertoires in cytomegalovirus infection. Study-level information: It was recently identified HLA-C-restricted and well-studied HLA-B-restricted CMV epitopes that the study used. A matching HLA type, together with CMV infection, was signaled by public TCR beta signatures.

This CDR3 has 17 amino acids. Trimming pared 1 base from V and 0 bases from J, leaving 13 bases between. CDR1 is SGHTA and CDR2 is FQGNSA in the germline V gene. Overall study results and limits: The response measured ex vivo was dominated by TCR beta clonotypes (HLA-C-restricted and CMV-specific). The study identified carriers of CMV plus the relevant HLA from cumulative public TCR beta family frequency.

This clonotype was found many times. Its antigen is unidentified. In TCRdb, the reads were re-called with MiXCR into one record per CDR3 protein. The repertoire includes about 830,000 distinct CDR3 sequences, roughly 33% of them detected once, and around 12% sits in the top ten. The chain combines TRBV7-2 with TRBJ2-1, with a tentative D call TRBD2 (6 bases). The sequencing here drew on cultured CD8+ T cells from PBMCs, taken from culture after CMV antigen stimulation. This receptor was taken from a human donor in good health (CMV status not recorded). Some clones in this sample may be carry-over from other donors' samples. The CDR3 sequence: CASSLEEGTFSYNEQFF. CDR3 nucleotides: TGTGCCAGCAGCTTAGAAGAAGGGACTTTCTCCTACAATGAGCAGTTCTTC.